This T cell receptor beta chain was recorded in a study of blood T cells in healthy people across ages. General study points: Researchers judged that diversity estimates from one million T cells fell short of true values. With age, beta diversity per million T cells declined roughly linearly, significantly by 30 to 50.

Healthy Russian Caucasian donors spanned ages roughly 6 to 100 years. This clonotype occurred a few times. Its antigen is as yet unknown. For the second PCR, which ran for about 7 to 12 cycles, a sample-barcoded 5' primer and a J-beta primer mix were used. Each cDNA molecule received a tag from a template-switch adaptor that had 12 random nucleotides. In TCRdb, the 5' RACE reads were re-called with MiXCR into one record per CDR3 protein. This sample has about 1.8 million distinct CDR3 sequences, with around 50% found just once. This CDR3 contains 13 residues. In germline, CDR1 is WSHSY, CDR2 SAAADI. Trimming removed 6 bases from V and 5 bases from J, with 13 bases in between.

The sequence was collected from a woman in her 40s in good health. The J gene is TRBJ2-5, the V gene TRBV10-2; D may be TRBD1 (5 bases). Sequences were obtained from blood. The CDR3 loop is CASRGGARETQYF. For the CDR3, the DNA is TGCGCCAGCAGAGGTGGGGCGCGGGAGACCCAGTACTTC.